A single sample is the source of the 2 T cell receptor beta chains below, sequenced in a study of regulatory T cells. Regarding the study as a whole: Hydrophobic residues at CDR3 positions 6 and 7 were enriched in conventional CD4+ T cells of CD3G-deficient patients.

These TCRs are of unknown antigen specificity. Primers: 52 TRBV forward and 13 TRBJ reverse. Here immunoSEQ multiplex PCR was the method, and the copy in TCRdb shows in-frame clones only, minus some. The repertoire holds almost 30,000 clones, approximately 90% seen once, with about 1.4% in the top ten. The sample was conventional CD4+ T cells sorted from blood. The receptors were sampled from a young adult with CD3G deficiency.

The chain has TRBV11-3 and TRBJ2-1, with 13 bases fitting TRBD2. V lost 5 bases to trimming and J lost 9 bases; unmatched junction nucleotides: 10. The CDR3 contains 16 residues. The germline CDR1 and CDR2 sequences are SGHNT and YENEEA. CDR3 DNA sequence: TGTGCCAGCAGCGGAACCGGGACTAGCGGGATCATTGAGCAGTTCTTC. Translated: CASSGTGTSGIIEQFF.

The chain recombines TRBV5-1 with TRBJ2-3, with D tentatively TRBD1 (5 bases). The CDR3 runs 15 residues. V lost 4 bases and J lost 4, with 16 bases in between. The germline V gene encodes CDR1 SGHRS and CDR2 YFSETQ. For the CDR3, the DNA is TGCGCCAGCAGCCCAGGGAATAGGTGGGCAGATACGCAGTATTTT. Its protein is CASSPGNRWADTQYF.